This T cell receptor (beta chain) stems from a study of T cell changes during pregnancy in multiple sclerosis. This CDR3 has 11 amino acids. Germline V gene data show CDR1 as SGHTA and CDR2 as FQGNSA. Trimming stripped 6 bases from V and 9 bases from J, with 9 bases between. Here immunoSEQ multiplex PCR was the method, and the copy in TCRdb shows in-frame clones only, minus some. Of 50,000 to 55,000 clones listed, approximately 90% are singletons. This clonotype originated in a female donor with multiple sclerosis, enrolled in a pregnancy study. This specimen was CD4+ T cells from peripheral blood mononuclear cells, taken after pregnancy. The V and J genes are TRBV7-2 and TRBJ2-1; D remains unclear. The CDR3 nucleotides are TGTGCCAGCAGTCCTTACGGTGAGCAGTTCTTC. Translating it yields CASSPYGEQFF.